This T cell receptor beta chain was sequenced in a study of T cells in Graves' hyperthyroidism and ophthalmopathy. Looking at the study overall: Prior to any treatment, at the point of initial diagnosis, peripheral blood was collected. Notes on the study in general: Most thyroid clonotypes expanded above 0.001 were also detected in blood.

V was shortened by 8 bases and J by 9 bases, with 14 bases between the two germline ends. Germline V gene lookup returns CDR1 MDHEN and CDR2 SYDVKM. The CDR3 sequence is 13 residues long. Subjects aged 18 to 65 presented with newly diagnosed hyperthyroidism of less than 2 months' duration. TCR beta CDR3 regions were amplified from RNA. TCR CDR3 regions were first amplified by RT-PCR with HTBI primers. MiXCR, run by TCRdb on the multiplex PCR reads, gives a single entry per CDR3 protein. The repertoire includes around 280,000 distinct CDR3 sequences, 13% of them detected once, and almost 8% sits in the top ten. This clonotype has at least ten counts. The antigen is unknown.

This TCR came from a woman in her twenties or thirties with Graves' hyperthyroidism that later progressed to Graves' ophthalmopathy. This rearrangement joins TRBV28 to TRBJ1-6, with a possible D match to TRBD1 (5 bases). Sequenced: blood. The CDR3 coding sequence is TGTGCCAGCGAAGGGACTAAGGGTTCACCCCTCCACTTT. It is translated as CASEGTKGSPLHF.